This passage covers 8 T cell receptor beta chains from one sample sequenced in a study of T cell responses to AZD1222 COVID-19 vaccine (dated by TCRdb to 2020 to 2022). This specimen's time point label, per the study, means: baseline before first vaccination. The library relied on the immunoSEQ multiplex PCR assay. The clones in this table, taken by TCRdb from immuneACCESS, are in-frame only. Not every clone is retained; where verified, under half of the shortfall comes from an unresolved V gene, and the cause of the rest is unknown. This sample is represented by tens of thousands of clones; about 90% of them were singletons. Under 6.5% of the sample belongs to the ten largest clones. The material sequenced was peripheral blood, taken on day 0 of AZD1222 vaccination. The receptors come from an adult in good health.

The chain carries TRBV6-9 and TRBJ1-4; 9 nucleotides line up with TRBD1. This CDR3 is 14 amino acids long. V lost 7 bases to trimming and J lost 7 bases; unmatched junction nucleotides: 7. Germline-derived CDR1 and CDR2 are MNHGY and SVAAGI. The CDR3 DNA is TGTGCCAGCACAACCGGGACAGGGTTTGAAAAACTGTTTTTT. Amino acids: CASTTGTGFEKLFF.

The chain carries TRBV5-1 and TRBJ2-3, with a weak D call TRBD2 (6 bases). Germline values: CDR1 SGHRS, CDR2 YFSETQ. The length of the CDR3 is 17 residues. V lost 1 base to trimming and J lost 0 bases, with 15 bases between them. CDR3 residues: CASSLYPGRDSTDTQYF. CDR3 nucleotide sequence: TGCGCCAGCAGCTTGTATCCCGGGCGGGATAGCACAGATACGCAGTATTTT. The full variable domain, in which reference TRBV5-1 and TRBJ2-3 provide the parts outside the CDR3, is KAGVTQTPRYLIKTRGQQVTLSCSPISGHRSVSWYQQTPGQGLQFLFEYFSETQRNKGNFPGRFSGRQFSNSRSEMNVSTLELGDSALYLCASSLYPGRDSTDTQYFGPGTRLTVL.

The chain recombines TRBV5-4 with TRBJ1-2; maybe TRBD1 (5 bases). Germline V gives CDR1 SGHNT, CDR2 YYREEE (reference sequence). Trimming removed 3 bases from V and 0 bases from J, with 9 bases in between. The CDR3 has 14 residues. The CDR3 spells CASSWGGTNYGYTF. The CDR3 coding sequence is TGTGCCAGCAGCTGGGGGGGGACTAACTATGGCTACACCTTC.

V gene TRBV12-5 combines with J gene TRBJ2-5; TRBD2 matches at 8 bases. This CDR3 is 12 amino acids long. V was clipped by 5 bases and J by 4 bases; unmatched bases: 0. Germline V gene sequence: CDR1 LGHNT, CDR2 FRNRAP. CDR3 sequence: CASGRGGETQYF. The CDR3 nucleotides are TGTGCTAGTGGTCGGGGGGGAGAGACCCAGTACTTC.

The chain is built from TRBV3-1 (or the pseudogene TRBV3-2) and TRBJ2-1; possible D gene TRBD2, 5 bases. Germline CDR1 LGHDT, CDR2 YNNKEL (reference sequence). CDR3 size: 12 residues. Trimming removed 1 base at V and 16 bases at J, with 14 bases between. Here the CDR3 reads CASSQGPGSDFF. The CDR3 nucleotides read TGTGCCAGCAGCCAAGGGCCGGGGAGCGACTTCTTC.

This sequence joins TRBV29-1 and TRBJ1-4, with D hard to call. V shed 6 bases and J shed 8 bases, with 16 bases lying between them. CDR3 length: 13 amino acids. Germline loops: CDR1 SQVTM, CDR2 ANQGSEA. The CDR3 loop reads CSVQTAAGEKLFF. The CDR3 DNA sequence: TGCAGCGTCCAGACGGCGGCGGGGGAAAAACTGTTTTTT.

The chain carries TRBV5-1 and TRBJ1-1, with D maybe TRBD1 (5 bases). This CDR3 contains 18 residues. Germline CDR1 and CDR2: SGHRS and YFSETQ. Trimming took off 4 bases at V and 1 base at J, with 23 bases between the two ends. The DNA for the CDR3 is TGCGCCAGCAGCGGGTACACCCGGGACTCAGGGAAGAACACTGAAGCTTTCTTT. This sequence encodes CASSGYTRDSGKNTEAFF.

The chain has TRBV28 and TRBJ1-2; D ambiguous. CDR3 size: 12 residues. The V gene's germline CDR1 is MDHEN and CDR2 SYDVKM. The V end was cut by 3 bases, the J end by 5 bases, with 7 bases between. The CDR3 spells CASSFSSYGYTF. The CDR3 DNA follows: TGTGCCAGCAGTTTCTCTAGTTATGGCTACACCTTC.